Reported below is one T cell receptor (beta chain). The clone's antigen remains unknown. Base qualities are not at hand, and no much larger clone is one base apart. This entry is derived from a study of IL-17A CD8 T cells in psoriatic arthritis synovium. Some background on the complete study: The study was designed to define the phenotype, molecular profile and function of synovial IL-17A+CD8+ T cells in the pathogenesis of psoriatic arthritis.

Broader findings and caveats from the paper: In a couple of patients, many Tc17 clones also appeared in the synovial Tc1 population, producing Morisita overlap indices above 0.75. Although over 4% of the repertoire was occupied by some individual clones, most synovial CD8+ subsets remained polyclonal. Cells were obtained from synovial fluid rather than synovial tissue, because no psoriatic arthritis synovial tissue samples were available. Only three patients were included in the TCR sequencing, a limited sample size that the authors acknowledged.

After DNA extraction (Qiagen), TCRbeta V-D-J rearrangements were amplified in a bias-controlled manner and then sequenced at high throughput (immunoSEQ; Adaptive Biotech). The original pipeline was this. The immunoSEQ Analyzer platform was used to analyze productive sequences at the sequence level. Clonality was calculated as 1 minus Pielou's evenness, so values run from 0 (highly polyclonal) up to 1 (monoclonal). How much repertoires overlapped between subsets was quantified with the Morisita index, which goes from 0 (no similarity) to 1 (complete similarity). TCRdb retrieved this table from immuneACCESS and kept in-frame rearrangements only. Not all clones are present; in checked studies, unresolved V genes account for under half, and no reason is known for the remainder. V and J calls and clone size are those listed in that table; D and trimming were worked out from the DNA. Within this sample are over 2,000 clones, with about 72% of them counted one time only. The ten largest clones represent over 8.5% of the sample.

CD3+ T cells isolated by magnetic separation were stimulated with PMA and ionomycin for approximately 1.4 hours and then labeled using IL-17A and IFNgamma cytokine secretion assays. Synovial fluid effusions were aspirated from actively inflamed joints of psoriatic arthritis patients. Memory CD8+ T cells in synovial fluid were sorted patient by patient into Tc17 (IL-17A+) cells, bulk memory cells and Tc1 (IL-17A-IFNgamma+) cells in order to compare their TCR repertoires. Psoriatic arthritis patients met the Classification of Psoriatic Arthritis Study Group (CASPAR) criteria. After counterstaining with viability dye plus anti-CD3, CD8, CD14 and CD4 antibodies, the cytokine-secreting cells were sorted on a BD FACSAria. A few patients with psoriatic arthritis provided sorted synovial fluid CD8+ T cell subsets that underwent TCRbeta sequencing. Before use, synovial fluid mononuclear cells were separated with Lymphoprep and cryopreserved in liquid nitrogen. Around 50% fetal calf serum and roughly 10% dimethyl sulfoxide were contained in the cryopreservation medium.

The cysteine opens and the phenylalanine closes a CDR3 of 13 amino acids. Just CDR3 DNA is preserved here, 39 bases in frame from base 1. At the junction V is shortened by 3 bases and J by 6 bases, with 12 bases in between. From a lookup of the germline V gene, CDR1 and CDR2 are SGDLS and YYNGEE. In this chain, TRBV9 is recombined with TRBJ1-2, with TRBD1 tentatively as D gene (6 bases match). The sequenced material came from IFN-gamma+ CD8+ T cells from synovial fluid. Interpreted using the paper, the cell subset or site label stands for: IL-17A-IFNgamma+ memory CD8+ (Tc1) cells. The sequence derives from a human donor with psoriatic arthritis. The nucleotides read TGTGCCAGCAGCGCAGGGGAGCAGCATGGCTACACCTTC. It codes for CASSAGEQHGYTF.